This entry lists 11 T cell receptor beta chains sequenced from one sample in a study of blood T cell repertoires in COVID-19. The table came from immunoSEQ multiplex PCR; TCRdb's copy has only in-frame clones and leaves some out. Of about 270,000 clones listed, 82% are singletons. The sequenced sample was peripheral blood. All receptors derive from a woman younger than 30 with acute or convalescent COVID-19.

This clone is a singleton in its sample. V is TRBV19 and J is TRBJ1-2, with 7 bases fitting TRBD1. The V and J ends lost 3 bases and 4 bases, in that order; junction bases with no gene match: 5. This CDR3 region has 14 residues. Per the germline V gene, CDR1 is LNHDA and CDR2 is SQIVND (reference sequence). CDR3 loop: CASSIGRGSYGYTF. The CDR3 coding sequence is TGTGCCAGTAGTATCGGCAGGGGGTCCTATGGCTACACCTTC.

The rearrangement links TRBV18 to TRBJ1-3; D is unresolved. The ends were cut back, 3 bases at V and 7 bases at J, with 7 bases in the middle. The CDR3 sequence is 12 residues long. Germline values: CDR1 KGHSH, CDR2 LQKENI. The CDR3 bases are TGTGCCAGCTCACCTTCAGCGAACACCATATATTTT. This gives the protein CASSPSANTIYF.

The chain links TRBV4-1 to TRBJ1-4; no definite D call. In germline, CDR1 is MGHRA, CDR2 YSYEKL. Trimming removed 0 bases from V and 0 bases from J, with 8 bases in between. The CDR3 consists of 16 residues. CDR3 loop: CASSQDQYATNEKLFF. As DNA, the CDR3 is TGCGCCAGCAGCCAAGACCAGTATGCAACTAATGAAAAACTGTTTTTT.

CDR3 bases: TGTGCCAGCAGCCGGACAGGGTCGATTTCCTACGAGCAGTACTTC. Its protein is CASSRTGSISYEQYF. The V call is TRBV6-2 or TRBV6-3, the J call TRBJ2-7; 8 bases line up with TRBD1. J gave up 1 base and V 6 bases, and 8 bases lay outside the gene matches. The CDR3 totals 15 residues. Germline V gene sequence: CDR1 MNHEY, CDR2 SVGEGT.

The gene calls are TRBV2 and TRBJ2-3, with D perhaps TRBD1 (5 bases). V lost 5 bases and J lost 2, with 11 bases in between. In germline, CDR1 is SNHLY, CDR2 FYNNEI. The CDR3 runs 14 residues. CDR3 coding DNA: TGTGCCAGCAGTAGACAGACGCACACAGATACGCAGTATTTT. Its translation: CASSRQTHTDTQYF.

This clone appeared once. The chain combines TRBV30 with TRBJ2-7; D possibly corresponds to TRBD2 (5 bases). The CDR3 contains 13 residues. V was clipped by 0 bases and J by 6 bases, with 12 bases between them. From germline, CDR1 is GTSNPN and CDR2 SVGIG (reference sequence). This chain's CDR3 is CAWSVGLAGEQYF. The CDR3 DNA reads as TGTGCCTGGAGTGTTGGGCTAGCCGGCGAGCAGTACTTC.

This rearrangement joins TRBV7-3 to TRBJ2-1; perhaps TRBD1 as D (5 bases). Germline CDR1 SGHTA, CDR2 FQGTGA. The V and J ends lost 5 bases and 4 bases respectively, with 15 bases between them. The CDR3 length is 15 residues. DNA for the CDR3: TGTGCCAGCAGCCCGAACCCTGGGGCTTACAATGAGCAGTTCTTC. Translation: CASSPNPGAYNEQFF.

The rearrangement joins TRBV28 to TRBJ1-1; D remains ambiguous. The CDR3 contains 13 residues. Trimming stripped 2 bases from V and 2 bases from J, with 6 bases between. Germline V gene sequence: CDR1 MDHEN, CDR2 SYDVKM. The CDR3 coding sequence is TGTGCCAGCAGTTTAGAGGTAAACACTGAAGCTTTCTTT. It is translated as CASSLEVNTEAFF.

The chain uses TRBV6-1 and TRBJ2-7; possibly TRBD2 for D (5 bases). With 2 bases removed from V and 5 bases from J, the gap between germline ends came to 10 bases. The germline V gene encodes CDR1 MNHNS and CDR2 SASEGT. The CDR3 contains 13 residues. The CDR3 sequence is CASSETGIHEQYF. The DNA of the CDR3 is TGTGCCAGCAGTGAAACCGGGATCCACGAGCAGTACTTC.

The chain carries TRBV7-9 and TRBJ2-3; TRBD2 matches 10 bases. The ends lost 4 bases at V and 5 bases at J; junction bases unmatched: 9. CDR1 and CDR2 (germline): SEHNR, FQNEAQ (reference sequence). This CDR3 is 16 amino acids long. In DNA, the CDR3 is TGTGCCAGCAGCTCCCAAGCGGGAGGGGATGGAGATACGCAGTATTTT. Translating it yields CASSSQAGGDGDTQYF.

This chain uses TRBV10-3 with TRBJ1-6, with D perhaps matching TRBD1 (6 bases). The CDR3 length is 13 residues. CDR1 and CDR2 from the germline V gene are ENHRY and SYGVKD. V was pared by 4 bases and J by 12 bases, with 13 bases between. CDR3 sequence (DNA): TGTGCCATCAGTGGCCAGGGGAAGAAACCCCTCCACTTT. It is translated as CAISGQGKKPLHF.